The sequence of this T cell receptor (beta chain) was determined in a study of molecular identifiers for immune sequencing clone quantification. Study results and limitations: Highly expanded clone sizes could end up underestimated if a barcode were shared by identical TCR molecules.

TCRdb reprocessed the PCR reads with MiXCR, giving one entry per CDR3 protein. Here the sample spans a few hundred thousand distinct CDR3 sequences, about 23% being singletons. Trimming shortened V by 5 bases and J by 0 bases, and 12 bases separated the two germline ends. Germline loops: CDR1 SQVTM, CDR2 ANQGSEA. There are 14 residues in the CDR3. The sample holds many counts of this clonotype. Its antigen is not identified. The specimen was naive CD8+ T cells from blood, with Jurkat cell RNA spiked in. The sample's subset: FACS-sorted CD8+CD4-CCR7+CD45RA+ naive T cells. The origin of this receptor is a human donor in good health. Some libraries in this study had Jurkat cell RNA spiked in. J is TRBJ2-3 and V is TRBV29-1, with D tentatively TRBD2 (5 bases). CDR3 amino acids: CSVRGPTSTDTQYF. The CDR3 bases are TGCAGCGTTCGGGGTCCTACTAGCACAGATACGCAGTATTTT.